This passage covers 24 T cell receptor beta chains from one sample sequenced in a study of OX40 agonist ivuxolimab in advanced cancers. The assay was immunoSEQ multiplex PCR, and TCRdb's table has in-frame clones only and misses some. Of approximately 72,000 clones in the sample, around 88% are singletons; the top ten hold around 0.9%. The sample consisted of CD4+ or CD8+ T cells sorted from blood, taken in a trial of the OX40 agonist ivuxolimab. These receptors came from an adult with an advanced solid tumor such as melanoma, head and neck, liver or kidney cancer.

The chain joins TRBV7-2 to TRBJ1-2; a weak D match, TRBD1 (5 bases). Germline-derived CDR1 and CDR2 are SGHTA and FQGNSA. The CDR3 covers 13 residues. Between the trimmed V and J ends, which lost 3 bases and 7 bases, there was a span of 12 bases. The CDR3 region is CASSFPGGIGYTF. As DNA, the CDR3 is TGTGCCAGCAGCTTCCCGGGGGGGATTGGCTACACCTTC.

The sample holds a few counts of this clone. This chain uses TRBV27 with TRBJ1-2; D uncertain. Germline loops: CDR1 MNHEY, CDR2 SMNVEV (reference sequence). Trimming took 5 bases from V and 4 from J, leaving 11 bases between them. The CDR3 totals 13 residues. The CDR3 DNA sequence: TGTGCCAGCAGTCCGACTGGCGGCTATGGCTACACCTTC. Protein product: CASSPTGGYGYTF.

This clone was counted only a few times. J is TRBJ1-6 and V is TRBV2; no clear D gene. The CDR3 totals 11 residues. Trimming removed 8 bases from V and 7 bases from J, with 6 bases in between. Germline-derived CDR1 and CDR2 are SNHLY and FYNNEI. The CDR3 sequence: CASGWNSPLHF. The DNA of the CDR3 is TGTGCCAGCGGATGGAATTCACCCCTCCACTTT.

This chain joins TRBV19 and TRBJ1-5, with 8 positions matching TRBD1. The CDR3 runs to 15 residues. CDR1 and CDR2 from the germline V gene are LNHDA and SQIVND (reference sequence). V was clipped by 6 bases and J by 2 bases; unmatched bases: 6. CDR3 in DNA: TGTGCCAGTAGCCAACAGGGGGGAGGCAATCAGCCCCAGCATTTT. Its translation is CASSQQGGGNQPQHF.

CDR3 region: CASSETGTVTDTQYF. The DNA of the CDR3 is TGTGCCAGCAGCGAGACCGGGACAGTCACAGATACGCAGTATTTT. This rearrangement joins TRBV9 to TRBJ2-3; 7 bases are shared with TRBD1. J gave up 2 bases and V 3 bases, and 6 bases lay outside the gene matches. This CDR3 has 15 residues. Germline V gives CDR1 SGDLS, CDR2 YYNGEE.

A single count supports this clone. V usage is TRBV7-2 and J usage is TRBJ2-3, with TRBD2 matching 7 bases. CDR1 and CDR2 from the germline V gene are SGHTA and FQGNSA. The CDR3 runs to 14 residues. J lost 3 bases, V lost 5 bases, and 5 bases had no gene match. CDR3 amino acids: CASSREGSTDTQYF. CDR3 nucleotides: TGTGCCAGCAGCAGGGAGGGTAGTACAGATACGCAGTATTTT.

This chain connects TRBV29-1 to TRBJ1-1, with D unclear. Germline-derived CDR1 and CDR2 are SQVTM and ANQGSEA. This CDR3 has 13 amino acids. The V end was cut by 7 bases, the J end by 0 bases, with 12 bases between. This chain's CDR3 is CSAERDMNTEAFF. The DNA for the CDR3 is TGCAGCGCTGAGAGAGATATGAACACTGAAGCTTTCTTT.

V and J are TRBV6-5 and TRBJ2-1, with 7 bases that match TRBD2. With 8 bases clipped from V and 8 bases from J, the junction kept 9 bases outside the gene matches. This CDR3 has 13 amino acids. Looked up from germline, CDR1 is MNHEY and CDR2 is SVGAGI. CDR3 amino acids: CASRDYFGHEQFF. For the CDR3, the DNA is TGTGCCAGCCGGGACTACTTTGGGCATGAGCAGTTCTTC.

The V call is TRBV5-4, the J call TRBJ2-7; no clear D gene. V lost 4 bases, J lost 3 bases, and 8 bases lay in between. The V gene's germline CDR1 is SGHNT and CDR2 YYREEE (reference sequence). The CDR3 loop spans 12 amino acids. CDR3 amino acids: CASSPNRYEQYF. In DNA, the CDR3 is TGTGCCAGCAGCCCCAACCGCTACGAGCAGTACTTC.

This clone was detected only a few times. The rearrangement joins TRBV19 to TRBJ1-2; D is perhaps TRBD1 (5 bases). This CDR3 is 13 amino acids long. CDR1 and CDR2 (germline): LNHDA, SQIVND (reference sequence). V lost 3 bases to trimming and J lost 4 bases, with 9 bases between them. The CDR3 loop is CASSIDSLYGYTF. CDR3 coding DNA: TGTGCCAGTAGTATCGACAGCCTCTATGGCTACACCTTC.

This chain connects TRBV6-6 to TRBJ1-2; unclear D gene. This CDR3 has 14 amino acids. Germline lookup yields CDR1 MNHNY and CDR2 SVGAGI (reference sequence). V dropped 6 bases and J dropped 0 bases, with 11 bases sitting between them. This chain's CDR3 is CASRLTASNYGYTF. The CDR3 bases are TGTGCCAGCAGGCTGACTGCTTCTAACTATGGCTACACCTTC.

This chain joins TRBV2 and TRBJ2-7, with D possibly called TRBD1 or TRBD2 (5 bases each). With 0 bases removed from V and 12 bases from J, the gap between germline ends came to 15 bases. The CDR3 covers 13 residues. Germline V gene data show CDR1 as SNHLY and CDR2 as FYNNEI. The CDR3 region is CASSEALVGTRYF. The DNA for the CDR3 is TGTGCCAGCAGTGAAGCTCTTGTGGGGACCCGGTACTTC.

This rearrangement joins TRBV5-6 to TRBJ2-3, with TRBD2 matching over 8 bases. Germline CDR1 reads SGHDT; CDR2 reads YYEEEE. CDR3 size: 15 residues. The trim removed 3 bases at V and 1 base at J, leaving 4 bases unmatched. CDR3 protein: CASSSSGGGTDTQYF. CDR3 coding DNA: TGTGCCAGCAGCTCCAGCGGGGGAGGCACAGATACGCAGTATTTT. The variable domain in full, completed from reference TRBV5-6 and TRBJ2-3, reads DAGVTQSPTHLIKTRGQQVTLRCSPKSGHDTVSWYQQALGQGPQFIFQYYEEEERQRGNFPDRFSGHQFPNYSSELNVNALLLGDSALYLCASSSSGGGTDTQYFGPGTRLTVL.

J is TRBJ2-7 and V is TRBV6-5, with 7 bases that match TRBD2. J lost 4 bases, V lost 5 bases, and 11 bases had no gene match. The CDR3 is 15 residues long. Per the germline V gene, CDR1 is MNHEY and CDR2 is SVGAGI. CDR3 in amino acids: CASSGKEAGVYEQYF. DNA for the CDR3: TGTGCCAGCAGTGGGAAAGAGGCGGGAGTGTACGAGCAGTACTTC.

This chain connects TRBV11-2 to TRBJ2-1; tentative D call: TRBD2 (5 bases). CDR1 and CDR2 (germline): SGHAT, FQNNGV. The V end was cut by 5 bases, the J end by 15 bases, with 32 bases between. The CDR3 is 17 residues long. CDR3 in amino acids: CASSPHRTSIYNEFPFF. In DNA form, the CDR3 reads TGTGCCAGCAGCCCTCATCGGACTTCGATCTACAATGAGTTTCCGTTCTTC.

The chain links TRBV9 to TRBJ1-6, with 10 bases that match TRBD1. V shed 4 bases, J shed 9 bases, and the junction held 10 bases outside the gene matches. Per germline, CDR1 SGDLS and CDR2 YYNGEE. The CDR3 runs to 16 residues. The CDR3, as DNA: TGTGCCAGCAGCAATGGCCCGGGACAGGGGTTTTCACCCCTCCACTTT. Protein sequence: CASSNGPGQGFSPLHF.

The V gene is TRBV7-9, the J gene TRBJ2-1; TRBD1 matches 10 bases. The V and J ends lost 3 bases and 8 bases, in that order; junction bases with no gene match: 4. This CDR3 comprises 14 residues. The V gene's germline CDR1 is SEHNR and CDR2 FQNEAQ (reference sequence). The CDR3 nucleotides read TGTGCCAGCAGCTTCGCCGGGACAGGGGATGAGCAGTTCTTC. This gives the protein CASSFAGTGDEQFF.

The CDR3 nucleotides read TGTGCCAGCAGCTACGGGACAGGGAACACCGGGGAGCTGTTTTTT. Translating gives CASSYGTGNTGELFF. V usage is TRBV9 and J usage is TRBJ2-2; TRBD1 agrees at 8 bases. The CDR3 has 15 residues. V dropped 4 bases and J dropped 1; count of bases not matched to a gene: 3. Germline V CDR1 and CDR2: SGDLS, YYNGEE.

The J gene is TRBJ2-1, the V gene TRBV4-3; 13 bases align to TRBD2. J lost 11 bases, V lost 2 bases, and 15 bases had no gene match. CDR1 LGHNA and CDR2 YSLEER come from the germline V gene. The CDR3 is 18 amino acids. CDR3 sequence (DNA): TGCGCCAGCAGCCAAACAACATCCCCGGGACTAGCGGGATACAAGCAGTTCTTC. Its translation is CASSQTTSPGLAGYKQFF.

The chain employs TRBV5-1 and TRBJ2-7; D gene unclear. Trimming shortened V by 1 base and J by 2 bases, and 4 bases separated the two germline ends. Germline V gives CDR1 SGHRS, CDR2 YFSETQ. This CDR3 contains 12 residues. The CDR3 nucleotides are TGCGCCAGCAGCTTGAGTACCTACGAGCAGTACTTC. The encoded protein is CASSLSTYEQYF.

J is TRBJ2-6 and V is TRBV10-3, with 9 bases fitting TRBD1. There are 18 residues in the CDR3. Germline CDR1 and CDR2: ENHRY and SYGVKD. The V segment lost 3 bases and the J segment 0 bases; nucleotides outside the gene matches: 6. The CDR3 sequence: CAISEGGQGSSGANVLTF. CDR3 bases: TGTGCCATCAGTGAAGGGGGACAGGGAAGCTCTGGGGCCAACGTCCTGACTTTC.

This clone was seen once. The chain employs TRBV7-2 and TRBJ1-5; tentatively, D is TRBD1 (5 bases). The CDR3 is 16 residues long. V lost 6 bases, J lost 0 bases, and 15 bases lay in between. Germline CDR1 and CDR2: SGHTA and FQGNSA. CDR3 DNA sequence: TGTGCCAGCAGTCGTTACCGGGACGTTAGCAATCAGCCCCAGCATTTT. Translating it yields CASSRYRDVSNQPQHF.

The rearrangement joins TRBV5-1 to TRBJ1-6; no firm D call. Trimming shortened V by 5 bases and J by 1 base, and 4 bases separated the two germline ends. This CDR3 region has 13 residues. Germline V gene sequence: CDR1 SGHRS, CDR2 YFSETQ. The CDR3 coding sequence is TGCGCCAGCAGGGAATCCTATAATTCACCCCTCCACTTT. Translated: CASRESYNSPLHF.

This clone was observed a handful of times. J is TRBJ1-1 and V is TRBV7-9; the match to TRBD1 covers 12 bases. The CDR3 is made up of 16 amino acids. With 4 bases clipped from V and 6 bases from J, the junction kept 9 bases outside the gene matches. Germline CDR1 reads SEHNR; CDR2 reads FQNEAQ (reference sequence). CDR3 nucleotide sequence: TGTGCCAGCAGCTCAGAGGGGACAGGGGGCAGAGCTGAAGCTTTCTTT. Its protein product is CASSSEGTGGRAEAFF.